Described below is a single TCR beta chain sequence and its context. This sample was taken from a study of T cell repertoires in cytomegalovirus infection. Overall study context: Public TCR beta signatures provided an indication of both CMV infection and a matching HLA type.

TCRdb re-derived calls from the reads in MiXCR, one entry per CDR3 protein. Of more than 150,000 distinct CDR3 sequences in the sample, approximately 19% were seen once. The material sequenced was PBMCs. This clonotype originated in a human donor in good health (CMV status not recorded). Some clones in this sample may be carry-over from other donors' samples.

The CDR3 DNA sequence: TGTGCCAGCTCACTTACGACACCAAGGCGGGACGGATATACGGCCGAGCAGTACTTC. This gives the protein CASSLTTPRRDGYTAEQYF. This chain links TRBV18 with TRBJ2-7; D might be TRBD2 (6 bases). Germline V gene sequence: CDR1 KGHSH, CDR2 LQKENI. This CDR3 contains 19 residues. The V gene lost 4 bases and the J gene lost 6 bases, with 31 bases spanning the gap.